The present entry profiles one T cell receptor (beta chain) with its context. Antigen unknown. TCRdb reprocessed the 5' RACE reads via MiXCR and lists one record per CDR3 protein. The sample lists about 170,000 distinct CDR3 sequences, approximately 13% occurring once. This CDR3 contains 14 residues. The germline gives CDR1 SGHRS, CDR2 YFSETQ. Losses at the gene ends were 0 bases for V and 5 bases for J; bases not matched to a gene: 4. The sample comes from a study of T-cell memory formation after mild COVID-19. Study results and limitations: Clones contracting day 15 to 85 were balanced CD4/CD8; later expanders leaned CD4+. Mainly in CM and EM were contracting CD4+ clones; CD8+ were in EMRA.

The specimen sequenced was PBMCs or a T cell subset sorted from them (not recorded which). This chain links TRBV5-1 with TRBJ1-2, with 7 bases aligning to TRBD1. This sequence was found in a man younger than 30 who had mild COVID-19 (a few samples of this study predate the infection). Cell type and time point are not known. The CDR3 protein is CASSLEWTGYGYTF. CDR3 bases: TGCGCCAGCAGCTTGGAGTGGACAGGTTATGGCTACACCTTC.